This passage covers 15 T cell receptor beta chains from one sample sequenced in a study of PD-1 blockade in classical Hodgkin lymphoma. Every patient experienced relapse after autologous stem cell transplantation, and brentuximab vedotin exposure varied. Using immunoSEQ multiplex PCR, the repertoire was profiled, and TCRdb retains in-frame clones only, with some absent. The sample lists more than 45,000 clones, 75% to 95% seen once, with around 9.3% in the top ten. The material was peripheral blood mononuclear cells (PBMCs), obtained before the second cycle of nivolumab. The receptors come from a human donor with classical Hodgkin lymphoma.

The V call is TRBV7-9, the J call TRBJ1-4; D is uncertain. From germline, CDR1 is SEHNR and CDR2 FQNEAQ (reference sequence). The CDR3 sequence is 11 residues long. With 7 bases removed from V and 14 bases from J, the gap between germline ends came to 14 bases. As DNA, the CDR3 is TGTGCCAGCACCCCGCGGGTTAGGCTGTTTTTT. Its protein is CASTPRVRLFF.

The rearrangement uses TRBV6-1 and TRBJ2-3; 11 bases fit TRBD2. The CDR3 totals 17 residues. The V gene end was trimmed by 2 bases and the J gene end by 0 bases; junction bases not matched to a gene: 4. Germline CDR1 is MNHNS and CDR2 is SASEGT. The CDR3 loop is CASSEFLAGGSTDTQYF. For the CDR3, the DNA is TGTGCCAGCAGTGAATTTCTAGCGGGAGGCAGCACAGATACGCAGTATTTT.

The CDR3 sequence: CASSPPMTGGGWETQYF. CDR3 coding DNA: TGTGCCAGCAGCCCACCGATGACAGGGGGCGGGTGGGAGACCCAGTACTTC. V gene TRBV5-6 combines with J gene TRBJ2-5; 10 nucleotides align to TRBD1. The V and J ends lost 4 bases and 5 bases, in that order; junction bases with no gene match: 14. In germline, CDR1 is SGHDT, CDR2 YYEEEE. This CDR3 has 17 residues.

The rearrangement joins TRBV21-1 to TRBJ2-4; TRBD2, the table's D call, lacks a check against the DNA. TRBV21-1 is a pseudogene locus. The CDR3 runs 18 residues. In nucleotides, the CDR3 is TGTGCCAGCAGCAAATTGGGGACTAGCGGGAAAGGGAGGAACATTCAGTACTTC. Its protein product is CASSKLGTSGKGRNIQYF.

The V and J genes are TRBV7-9 and TRBJ1-2, with 10 bases fitting TRBD1. V shed 5 bases, J shed 2 bases, and the junction held 5 bases outside the gene matches. The V gene's germline CDR1 is SEHNR and CDR2 FQNEAQ (reference sequence). The length of the CDR3 is 15 residues. The CDR3 DNA reads TGTGCCAGCAGCCAATCGGGACAGGGGAACTATGGCTACACCTTC. Translating gives CASSQSGQGNYGYTF.

The chain recombines TRBV9 with TRBJ2-7; D gene ambiguous. This CDR3 has 12 amino acids. V was pared by 3 bases and J by 3 bases, with 7 bases between. In germline, CDR1 is SGDLS, CDR2 YYNGEE. CDR3: CASSGGGYEQYF. The DNA of the CDR3 is TGTGCCAGCAGCGGTGGTGGCTACGAGCAGTACTTC.

This clone was seen a single time. The chain combines TRBV6-1 with TRBJ1-1; 7 bases align to TRBD1. CDR1 and CDR2 (germline): MNHNS, SASEGT. This CDR3 has 11 amino acids. The CDR3, as DNA: TGTGGTACAGGGGTAAACACTGAAGCTTTCTTT. It codes for CGTGVNTEAFF.

The V and J genes are TRBV5-4 and TRBJ1-1, with 7 bases that match TRBD1. Germline V lookup: CDR1 SGHNT, CDR2 YYREEE (reference sequence). CDR3 length equals 16 residues. Trimming took 0 bases from V and 2 from J; bases not matched to a gene: 7. The CDR3 DNA sequence: TGTGCCAGCAGCTTGGACAGGGGATACCTTAACACTGAAGCTTTCTTT. Amino acids: CASSLDRGYLNTEAFF.

The chain uses TRBV10-3 and TRBJ1-4, with 7 nucleotides matching TRBD1. CDR3 size: 13 residues. V was clipped by 4 bases and J by 7 bases; unmatched bases: 3. Germline loops: CDR1 ENHRY, CDR2 SYGVKD. This CDR3 reads CAISVGDSEKLFF. CDR3 bases: TGTGCCATCAGTGTGGGGGACAGTGAAAAACTGTTTTTT.

In its sample, this clone was seen a few times. This chain joins TRBV19 and TRBJ2-5, with 8 nucleotides matching TRBD1. The V gene's germline CDR1 is LNHDA and CDR2 SQIVND (reference sequence). V dropped 11 bases and J dropped 5; count of bases not matched to a gene: 10. There are 13 residues in the CDR3. The DNA for the CDR3 is TGTGCCTCCTCAGGGGGCGTTGTGGAGACCCAGTACTTC. Its protein is CASSGGVVETQYF.

The J gene is TRBJ1-1, the V gene TRBV19; TRBD1 matches 7 bases. Germline CDR1 LNHDA, CDR2 SQIVND (reference sequence). Unmatched junction bases numbered 9, after V lost 6 bases and J lost 5 bases. The CDR3 is 14 amino acids. The CDR3 reads CASSPFQGGTEAFF. Written as DNA, the CDR3 is TGTGCCAGTAGCCCGTTTCAGGGGGGTACTGAAGCTTTCTTT. Full variable domain (rest looked up from reference TRBV19 and TRBJ1-1): DGGITQSPKYLFRKEGQNVTLSCEQNLNHDAMYWYRQDPGQGLRLIYYSQIVNDFQKGDIAEGYSVSREKKESFPLTVTSAQKNPTAFYLCASSPFQGGTEAFFGQGTRLTVV.

This sequence joins TRBV19 and TRBJ2-7; D tentatively fits TRBD1 or TRBD2 (5 bases each). The CDR3 is made up of 15 amino acids. Germline V gene sequence: CDR1 LNHDA, CDR2 SQIVND (reference sequence). V was shortened by 3 bases and J by 0 bases, with 12 bases between the two germline ends. Written as DNA, the CDR3 is TGTGCCAGTAGTATTAGGCCAGGGACCTCCTACGAGCAGTACTTC. This codes for CASSIRPGTSYEQYF.

V usage is TRBV19 and J usage is TRBJ1-2; TRBD1 is a possible D gene (5 bases). V lost 6 bases to trimming and J lost 8 bases, with 13 bases between them. The CDR3 extends over 12 amino acids. The germline V gene has CDR1 LNHDA and CDR2 SQIVND (reference sequence). This chain's CDR3 is CASRDAGTGYTF. For the CDR3, the DNA is TGTGCCAGTAGAGATGCGGGGACCGGCTACACCTTC.

The genes are TRBV4-1 and TRBJ2-3; D is possibly TRBD2 (5 bases). Deletions cut 1 base from V and 1 base from J, with 12 bases between. The V gene's germline CDR1 is MGHRA and CDR2 YSYEKL. The CDR3 runs to 16 residues. The CDR3 nucleotides read TGCGCCAGCAGCCAAGGTGAGGGCGTGGGCACAGATACGCAGTATTTT. Its protein is CASSQGEGVGTDTQYF.

The chain recombines TRBV4-1 with TRBJ2-1; TRBD1 or TRBD2 may be the D gene (5 bases each). V lost 0 bases, J lost 6 bases, and 15 bases lay in between. Germline values: CDR1 MGHRA, CDR2 YSYEKL. This CDR3 has 16 residues. CDR3 residues: CASSQERGVLANEQFF. CDR3 sequence (DNA): TGCGCCAGCAGCCAAGAAAGGGGAGTCCTCGCCAATGAGCAGTTCTTC.